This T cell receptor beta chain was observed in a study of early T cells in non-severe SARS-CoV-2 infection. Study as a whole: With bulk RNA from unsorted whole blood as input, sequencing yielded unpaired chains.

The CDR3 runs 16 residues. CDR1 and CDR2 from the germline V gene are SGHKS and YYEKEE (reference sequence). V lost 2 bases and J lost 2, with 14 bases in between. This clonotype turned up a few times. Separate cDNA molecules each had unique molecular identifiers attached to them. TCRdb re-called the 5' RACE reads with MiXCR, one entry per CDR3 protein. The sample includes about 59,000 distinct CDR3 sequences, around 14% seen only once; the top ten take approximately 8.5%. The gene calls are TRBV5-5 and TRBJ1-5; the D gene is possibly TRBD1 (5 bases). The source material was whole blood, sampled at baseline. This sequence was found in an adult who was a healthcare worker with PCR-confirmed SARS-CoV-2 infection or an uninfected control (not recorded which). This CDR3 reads CASSFGAGRGNQPQHF. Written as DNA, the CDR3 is TGTGCCAGCAGCTTCGGAGCAGGGAGAGGCAATCAGCCCCAGCATTTT.